What follows is one T cell receptor beta chain and its context. In the original processing: Reference gene primer amplification in the assay estimated nucleated cell counts. The method was immunoSEQ multiplex PCR; TCRdb's version includes in-frame clones alone and lacks a portion of them. V, J and clone size derive from that table, while D and trimming were established from the DNA sequence. Among 200,000 to 300,000 clones listed, approximately 80% were seen once. This sample is part of a study of blood T cell repertoires in COVID-19. Study as a whole: Samples of COVID-19 (acute and convalescent) were obtained from the United States, Italy and Spain. From T cells, B-cell-depleted T cells, or PBMCs came the material, which was cDNA or gDNA.

CDR1 and CDR2 (germline): SGHNT, YYREEE (reference sequence). The CDR3 runs 14 residues. V was pared by 2 bases and J by 5 bases, with 14 bases between. This receptor was identified in a man in his sixties with acute or convalescent COVID-19. The V and J genes are TRBV5-4 and TRBJ2-7; possibly TRBD1 for D (5 bases). Sequencing input: peripheral blood. DNA for the CDR3: TGTGCCAGCAGCTTTAGACAGTCCGTGCACGAGCAGTACTTC. Residues: CASSFRQSVHEQYF.